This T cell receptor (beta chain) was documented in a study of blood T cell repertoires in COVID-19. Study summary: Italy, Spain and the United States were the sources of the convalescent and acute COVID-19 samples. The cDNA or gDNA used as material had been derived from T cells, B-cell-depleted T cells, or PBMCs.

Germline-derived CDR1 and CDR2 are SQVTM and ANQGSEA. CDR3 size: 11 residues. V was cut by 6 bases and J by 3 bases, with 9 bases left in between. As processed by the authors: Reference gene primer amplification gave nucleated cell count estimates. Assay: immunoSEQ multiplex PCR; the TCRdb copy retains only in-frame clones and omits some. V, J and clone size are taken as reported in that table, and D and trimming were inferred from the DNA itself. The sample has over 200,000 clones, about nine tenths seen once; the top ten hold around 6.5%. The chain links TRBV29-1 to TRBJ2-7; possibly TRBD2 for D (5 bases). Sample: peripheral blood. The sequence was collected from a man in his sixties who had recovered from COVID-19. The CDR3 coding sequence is TGCAGCGTCGCAAGCGGCTACGAGCAGTACTTC. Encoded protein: CSVASGYEQYF.